This passage covers 15 T cell receptor beta chains from one sample sequenced in a study of low-dose radiotherapy and immunotherapy resistance in tumors. Primers used for first-strand cDNA, a TRAV- and TRBV-specific set, covered both alpha and beta chains. With a constant-region primer and a V-primer adapter, TCRs were subjected to roughly 20 PCR cycles of amplification. TCRdb itself ran the reads through MiXCR, one entry per CDR3 protein. The repertoire holds about 10,000 distinct CDR3 sequences, roughly two fifths seen once, with 5% to 6% in the top ten. These receptor sequences come from a human donor with advanced metastatic prostate, ovarian, gallbladder or colorectal cancer (not recorded which). This table probably holds off-target reads from a library built for another chain.

This clonotype showed up just a few times. V and J are TRBV5-4 and TRBJ1-1; D unresolved. CDR1 is SGHNT and CDR2 is YYREEE in the germline V gene (reference sequence). The CDR3 sequence is 14 residues long. V shed 0 bases and J shed 4 bases, with 10 bases lying between them. For the CDR3, the DNA is TGTGCCAGCAGCTTGGCCGGACGGGGCACTGAAGCTTTCTTT. Its protein is CASSLAGRGTEAFF.

The J gene is TRBJ2-4, the V gene TRBV6-2 or TRBV6-3; 8 bases agree with TRBD2. Unmatched junction bases numbered 13, after V lost 4 bases and J lost 5 bases. CDR3 size: 17 residues. Per germline, CDR1 MNHEY and CDR2 SVGEGT. This CDR3 reads CASSFSLGGGTENIQYF. The CDR3 region has the DNA TGTGCCAGCAGTTTCTCCCTTGGCGGGGGGACGGAAAACATTCAGTACTTC.

This clonotype was recorded a few times. The chain joins TRBV14 to TRBJ1-5; TRBD1 might be the D (6 bases). V dropped 3 bases and J dropped 8 bases, with 20 bases sitting between them. The CDR3 is 16 amino acids. Germline values: CDR1 SGHDN, CDR2 FVKESK. CDR3 loop: CASSQAWGRDCKPQHF. CDR3 sequence (DNA): TGTGCCAGCAGCCAGGCCTGGGGGCGCGACTGTAAGCCCCAGCATTTT. Full variable domain (outside the CDR3, taken from reference TRBV14 and TRBJ1-5): EAGVTQFPSHSVIEKGQTVTLRCDPISGHDNLYWYRRVMGKEIKFLLHFVKESKQDESGMPNNRFLAERTGGTYSTLKVQPAELEDSGVYFCASSQAWGRDCKPQHFGDGTRLSIL.

This clonotype was counted only a few times. The chain links TRBV7-3 to TRBJ2-1; unclear D gene. CDR1 SGHTA and CDR2 FQGTGA come from the germline V gene. V was cut by 5 bases and J by 9 bases, with 8 bases left in between. CDR3 size: 11 residues. In DNA, the CDR3 is TGTGCCAGCAGCCCGAAGATTGAGCAGTTCTTC. Residues: CASSPKIEQFF.

CDR3 protein: CASSIRGSSNTGELFF. CDR3 sequence (DNA): TGCGCCAGCAGCATCCGGGGTTCATCGAACACCGGGGAGCTGTTTTTT. The rearrangement uses TRBV5-1 and TRBJ2-2, with D possibly being TRBD2 (5 bases). V was pared by 4 bases and J by 0 bases, with 13 bases between. The CDR3 runs 16 residues. The germline gives CDR1 SGHRS, CDR2 YFSETQ. The entire variable domain, with the rest obtained from reference TRBV5-1 and TRBJ2-2, is as follows: KAGVTQTPRYLIKTRGQQVTLSCSPISGHRSVSWYQQTPGQGLQFLFEYFSETQRNKGNFPGRFSGRQFSNSRSEMNVSTLELGDSALYLCASSIRGSSNTGELFFGEGSRLTVL.

The genes are TRBV18 and TRBJ2-1; 12 bases line up with TRBD2. This CDR3 is 15 amino acids long. CDR1 is KGHSH, CDR2 LQKENI, per germline. Losses at the gene ends were 3 bases for V and 10 bases for J; bases not matched to a gene: 7. CDR3 coding DNA: TGTGCCAGCTCACCTTGGACTAGCGGGATGGGGGAGCAGTTCTTC. This translates into CASSPWTSGMGEQFF.

This clonotype came up a few times. V usage is TRBV29-1 and J usage is TRBJ2-3, with TRBD2 matching 8 bases. CDR1 and CDR2 (germline): SQVTM, ANQGSEA. The V segment lost 4 bases and the J segment 3 bases; nucleotides outside the gene matches: 9. The CDR3 spans 15 residues. CDR3 nucleotide sequence: TGCAGCGTTGCCGGGACTAGGATATCGACAGATACGCAGTATTTT. This gives the protein CSVAGTRISTDTQYF.

This clonotype was observed a few times. The gene calls are TRBV7-9 and TRBJ2-7, with 12 nucleotides matching TRBD2. Germline trimming cut 5 bases from V and 1 base from J; bases unmatched to any gene: 9. This CDR3 comprises 17 residues. Per the germline V gene, CDR1 is SEHNR and CDR2 is FQNEAQ (reference sequence). The CDR3 sequence is CASSPGLAGSGSYEQYF. The CDR3 nucleotides are TGTGCCAGCAGCCCCGGACTAGCGGGATCTGGATCCTACGAGCAGTACTTC.

The CDR3 is CASSIEGSPYNEQFF. CDR3 DNA sequence: TGTGCCAGTAGTATAGAGGGGTCTCCCTACAATGAGCAGTTCTTC. The gene calls are TRBV19 and TRBJ2-1; no reliable D call. This CDR3 is built from 15 residues. The germline CDR1 and CDR2 sequences are LNHDA and SQIVND (reference sequence). V was cut by 0 bases and J by 2 bases, with 8 bases left in between.

This chain's CDR3 is CASIGNRANSPLHF. Written as DNA, the CDR3 is TGTGCCAGCATTGGAAACAGGGCTAATTCACCCCTCCACTTT. The chain uses TRBV13 and TRBJ1-6, with D possibly being TRBD1 (6 bases). This CDR3 spans 14 amino acids. Per the germline V gene, CDR1 is PRHDT and CDR2 is FYEKMQ (reference sequence). Trimming removed 7 bases from V and 6 bases from J, with 13 bases in between.

This chain links TRBV5-1 with TRBJ2-4; weak D call: TRBD2 (6 bases). The CDR3 extends over 14 amino acids. V lost 4 bases and J lost 7, with 15 bases in between. Per germline, CDR1 SGHRS and CDR2 YFSETQ. The CDR3 DNA is TGCGCCAGCAGCAATACGGAGGGCGGGAACATTCAGTACTTC. As protein: CASSNTEGGNIQYF. Looking up the rest from reference TRBV5-1 and TRBJ2-4 gives the full variable domain: KAGVTQTPRYLIKTRGQQVTLSCSPISGHRSVSWYQQTPGQGLQFLFEYFSETQRNKGNFPGRFSGRQFSNSRSEMNVSTLELGDSALYLCASSNTEGGNIQYFGAGTRLSVL.

This clonotype occurred a few times. The chain combines TRBV29-1 with TRBJ2-3; D not resolved. This CDR3 has 12 amino acids. Trimming cost V 3 bases and J 1 base, with 5 bases left between them. CDR1 and CDR2 from the germline V gene are SQVTM and ANQGSEA. CDR3 amino acids: CSVEKGTDTQYF. The CDR3 nucleotides read TGCAGCGTTGAGAAGGGCACAGATACGCAGTATTTT.

This clonotype is medium-sized by share. This chain uses TRBV28 with TRBJ2-3; no firm D call. With 2 bases removed from V and 0 bases from J, the gap between germline ends came to 3 bases. The CDR3 spans 13 residues. Germline V gene sequence: CDR1 MDHEN, CDR2 SYDVKM. The CDR3 loop is CASSLRSTDTQYF. CDR3 nucleotide sequence: TGTGCCAGCAGTTTAAGGAGCACAGATACGCAGTATTTT.

There are a few counts of this clonotype. This chain links TRBV9 with TRBJ2-7, with TRBD2 matching over 10 bases. With 4 bases clipped from V and 12 bases from J, the junction kept 7 bases outside the gene matches. This CDR3 has 12 residues. In germline, CDR1 is SGDLS, CDR2 YYNGEE. The CDR3 spells CASSTRSGGMYF. The CDR3 bases are TGTGCCAGCAGCACTCGTAGCGGGGGGATGTACTTC.

This clonotype has a handful of counts. This rearrangement joins TRBV2 to TRBJ2-2, with D possibly TRBD2 on 6 matching bases. This CDR3 is 14 amino acids long. CDR1 SNHLY and CDR2 FYNNEI come from the germline V gene. V was pared by 1 base and J by 6 bases, with 9 bases between. Here the CDR3 reads CASSEERGSGELFF. The CDR3 coding sequence is TGTGCCAGCAGTGAAGAACGGGGGTCCGGGGAGCTGTTTTTT.